This entry describes one T cell receptor (beta chain). Its antigen is unknown. Thawed PBMCs were FACS-sorted into unstimulated CD4+CD25+CD127- regulatory T cells, CD4+CD25- non-regulatory cells, CD4 and CD8 cells. TCRdb keeps only in-frame clones here, not all; method: immunoSEQ multiplex PCR. The sample has 80,000 to 90,000 clones; around 94% are singletons. These data come from a study of Tregs in tolerant kidney transplant recipients. General observations from the study: Findings come from small patient numbers and require larger validation. Expanding Tregs on activated donor B cells appeared to best identify donor-specific TCRbeta clones. This study did not directly address biological reproducibility.

In germline, CDR1 is SGHDT, CDR2 YYEEEE. V shed 4 bases, J shed 0 bases, and the junction held 7 bases outside the gene matches. The CDR3 runs to 17 residues. The sequenced material came from CD8+ T cells from blood. The rearrangement uses TRBV5-6 and TRBJ2-6, with 7 bases aligning to TRBD1. This TCR was recovered from a human donor in good health. CDR3 sequence reads: CASSPWTGHSGANVLTF. The CDR3 nucleotides read TGTGCCAGCAGCCCCTGGACAGGCCACTCTGGGGCCAACGTCCTGACTTTC. The full variable domain, with the rest looked up from reference TRBV5-6 and TRBJ2-6, is DAGVTQSPTHLIKTRGQQVTLRCSPKSGHDTVSWYQQALGQGPQFIFQYYEEEERQRGNFPDRFSGHQFPNYSSELNVNALLLGDSALYLCASSPWTGHSGANVLTFGAGSRLTVL.